This T cell receptor beta chain was recovered during a study of CXCR3-negative and CXCR3-positive naive CD8 T cells (dated by TCRdb to between 2017 and 2020). About the investigation overall: In total, 130 million to 150 million TRB reads were obtained, or roughly 1.5 +/- 0.3 million reads per library. TRBV-TRBJ cluster analysis included naive subsets from 5 donors and memory cells from 3 donors. Diversity and physicochemical repertoire analyses covered eleven to twelve donors pooled from two independent experiments. The full study reports these points: Compared with CXCR3-negative naive cells, CXCR3-positive naive cells had TRB CDR3s with higher hydrophobicity (lower Kidera factor 4), lower energy, and higher strength and volume indices. Within the same donor, TRBV-TRBJ usage looked similar between naive CXCR3-negative and CXCR3-positive cells, but memory cells had distinct patterns. Both naive subsets had comparably high repertoire diversity, while memory CD8+ T cells had much lower repertoire diversity. Because surface CD5, which has been linked to self-reactivity in mice, was comparable between naive subsets, TCR interaction strength was also inferred from TRB CDR3 physicochemical properties. Because CXCR3 expression was partially decreased after cryopreservation, freshly isolated PBMCs were used for most assays.

The CDR3 has 17 amino acids, counting the end cysteine and phenylalanine. The nucleotide record is missing. In the germline V gene (reference sequence), CDR1 corresponds to SEHNR and CDR2 to FQNEAQ. Each CD8+ T cell subset was flow-sorted in triplicate, with over 250,000 cells per subset placed directly into RLT lysis buffer. To exclude memory contaminants, naive CD8+ T cells were stringently defined as CD45RO-CCR7+CD27+CD95-. Peripheral blood mononuclear cells were isolated from buffy coats by standard density gradient centrifugation. A FACSAria III was used to flow-sort naive CXCR3-negative and CXCR3-positive CD8+ T cells. Total RNA was extracted from sorted cells using an RNeasy Mini Kit. A note on this clonotype: Its antigen is still unknown.

These reads were obtained on a NextSeq 550. The Human TCR Profiling Kit (MiLaboratory) was used to make UMI-labeled 5' RACE TRB cDNA libraries. cDNA synthesis used the entire amount of extracted RNA, and PCR amplification then used the entire amount of cDNA produced. Libraries were prepared in parallel using an identical number of PCR cycles. The paper's processing steps were these. About 52,000 +/- 9,100 unique UMI-labeled TRB cDNA molecules per library were extracted with MIGEC and MiXCR, with at least two reads per UMI required. Each library averaged about 38,000 +/- 11,000 functional in-frame TRB CDR3 nucleotide clonotypes without stop codons. After downsampling to 5000 UMI-labeled TRB molecules per sample, diversity metrics, including normalized Shannon-Wiener and Chao1, were computed in VDJtools. VDJtools computed clonotype-size-weighted physicochemical properties of the central five CDR3 residues: interaction energy, strength, volume and Kidera factor 4. TCRdb reprocessed the reads, so every CDR3 protein sequence counts as one entry and DNA is not shown. These V and J calls originate from TCRdb's pipeline instead of the authors' own analysis. The sample's table lists a count of 70,000 to 95,000 distinct CDR3 sequences. The ten largest clonotypes hold over 1.5% of the sample.

The sequenced material came from naive CXCR3- CD8+ T cells from blood. According to the study, the label for this sample's cell subset or site signals: CD45RO-CCR7+CD27+CD95- naive CD8+ T cells lacking CXCR3 (TNR3-). The TCR originated in a human donor in good health. Some clones in this sample may be carry-over from other donors' samples. The chain is made from TRBV7-9 and TRBJ2-2; TCRdb picks TRBD2, but there is no DNA to check that call. The CDR3 is CASSSPPGTASGGELFF.